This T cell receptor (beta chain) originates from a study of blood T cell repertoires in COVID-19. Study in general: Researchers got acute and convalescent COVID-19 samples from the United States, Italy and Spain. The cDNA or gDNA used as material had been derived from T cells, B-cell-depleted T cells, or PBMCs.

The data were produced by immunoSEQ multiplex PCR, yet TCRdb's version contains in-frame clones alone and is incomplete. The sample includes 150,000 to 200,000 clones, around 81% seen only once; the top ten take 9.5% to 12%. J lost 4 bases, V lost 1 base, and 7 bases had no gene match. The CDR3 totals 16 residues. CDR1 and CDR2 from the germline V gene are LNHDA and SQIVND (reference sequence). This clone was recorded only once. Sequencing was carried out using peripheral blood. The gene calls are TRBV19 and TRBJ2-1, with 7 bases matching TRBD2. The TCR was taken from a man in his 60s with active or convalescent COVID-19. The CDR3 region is CASSIGSGLLYNEQFF. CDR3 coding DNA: TGTGCCAGTAGTATAGGGTCGGGACTACTGTACAATGAGCAGTTCTTC.